The 12 T cell receptor beta chains presented below share a single source sample, sequenced in a study of PD-L1 blockade in urothelial cancer. The method was immunoSEQ multiplex PCR; TCRdb's version includes in-frame clones alone and lacks a portion of them. The repertoire has over a thousand clones, around 40% of them found once; the top ten carry 7.5% to 8%. The sample here was tumor tissue, taken before atezolizumab (anti-PD-L1) treatment. These receptors all stem from a man aged 55 to 70 with urothelial cancer.

The chain couples TRBV19 to TRBJ1-6; no clear D gene. The length of the CDR3 is 15 residues. Trimming shortened V by 8 bases and J by 0 bases, and 11 bases separated the two germline ends. Germline V gene data show CDR1 as LNHDA and CDR2 as SQIVND (reference sequence). CDR3 DNA sequence: TGTGCCAGTCAAGACGGGAGCTCCTATAATTCACCCCTCCACTTT. It translates to CASQDGSSYNSPLHF.

This clone appeared a few times. The rearrangement uses TRBV12-5 and TRBJ2-7; the match to TRBD2 covers 7 bases. The germline gives CDR1 LGHNT, CDR2 FRNRAP. CDR3 length: 15 amino acids. CDR3 loop: CATTSHGTIPTEQYF. The CDR3 nucleotides read TGTGCCACAACATCCCACGGGACTATTCCTACGGAGCAGTACTTC.

The DNA for the CDR3 is TGTGCCAGTAGTATGGGCAGGGTAATAAGCAATCAGCCCCAGCATTTT. This codes for CASSMGRVISNQPQHF. The rearrangement uses TRBV19 and TRBJ1-5, with D perhaps TRBD1 (5 bases). CDR1 and CDR2 (germline): LNHDA, SQIVND (reference sequence). This CDR3 has 16 amino acids. Between the trimmed V and J ends, which lost 3 bases and 1 base, there was a span of 13 bases.

This clone has just one count. The chain is built from TRBV19 and TRBJ1-2, with D possibly being TRBD1 (5 bases). The germline V gene encodes CDR1 LNHDA and CDR2 SQIVND (reference sequence). Trimming took off 3 bases at V and 4 bases at J, with 12 bases between the two ends. The length of the CDR3 is 14 residues. CDR3 sequence reads: CASSIPGTAYGYTF. DNA for the CDR3: TGTGCCAGTAGTATCCCCGGGACGGCCTATGGCTACACCTTC.

The chain carries TRBV15 and TRBJ1-1; D is possibly TRBD1 (5 bases). CDR1 and CDR2 from the germline V gene are LNHNV and YYDKDF (reference sequence). Trimming stripped 5 bases from V and 7 bases from J, with 20 bases between. CDR3 length: 15 residues. CDR3: CATSLLGGARNEAFF. CDR3 sequence (DNA): TGTGCCACCAGCCTCTTAGGAGGGGCGCGGAATGAAGCTTTCTTT.

This clone was counted a few times. The rearrangement uses TRBV11-3 and TRBJ2-7, with a weak D call TRBD1 (5 bases). The CDR3 contains 14 residues. V was pared by 3 bases and J by 6 bases, with 15 bases between. Germline CDR1 and CDR2: SGHNT and YENEEA. The chain's CDR3 is CASSLVLRDGEQYF. As DNA, the CDR3 is TGTGCCAGCAGCTTGGTTCTCAGGGATGGCGAGCAGTACTTC.

This chain connects TRBV11-3 to TRBJ1-4, with 7 bases that match TRBD1. Germline CDR1 and CDR2: SGHNT and YENEEA. This CDR3 comprises 20 residues. Trimming took 5 bases from V and 0 from J; bases not matched to a gene: 18. Here the CDR3 DNA reads TGTGCCAGCAGCCCCAAACAGGGGACTCCCAGGGTGCCAACTAATGAAAAACTGTTTTTT. Its protein is CASSPKQGTPRVPTNEKLFF.

J is TRBJ1-2 and V is TRBV6-8, with 7 nucleotides matching TRBD1. The CDR3 is 12 amino acids. J was trimmed by 8 bases and V by 3 bases; bases with no gene match: 3. The germline V gene has CDR1 MNHGY and CDR2 SAAAGT. CDR3 in amino acids: CASSYTGVGYTF. For the CDR3, the DNA is TGTGCCAGCAGTTATACAGGGGTAGGCTACACCTTC.

This clone came up a few times. The CDR3 is CASSEYGGTEAFF. As DNA, the CDR3 is TGTGCCAGCAGTGAATACGGGGGGACTGAAGCTTTCTTT. This sequence joins TRBV25-1 and TRBJ1-1; D might be TRBD1 (5 bases). This CDR3 is 13 amino acids long. With 0 bases removed from V and 5 bases from J, the gap between germline ends came to 7 bases. Per the germline V gene, CDR1 is MGHDK and CDR2 is SYGVNS.

J is TRBJ2-7 and V is TRBV30; 7 bases align to TRBD2. The CDR3 runs 14 residues. V trimming: 4 bases; J trimming: 4 bases; junction bases outside the gene matches: 10. Germline V gene data show CDR1 as GTSNPN and CDR2 as SVGIG (reference sequence). CDR3 sequence reads: CAWMGGGSKYEQYF. For the CDR3, the DNA is TGTGCCTGGATGGGCGGCGGGAGTAAATACGAGCAGTACTTC.

V and J are TRBV6-8 and TRBJ2-7, with unresolved D. The germline gives CDR1 MNHGY, CDR2 SAAAGT. V was cut by 3 bases and J by 2 bases, with 8 bases left in between. This CDR3 is 13 amino acids long. CDR3: CASSYIWAYEQYF. DNA for the CDR3: TGTGCCAGCAGTTATATATGGGCCTACGAGCAGTACTTC.

This sequence joins TRBV18 and TRBJ2-7; 14 positions match TRBD2. Germline lookup yields CDR1 KGHSH and CDR2 LQKENI. With V trimmed by 3 bases and J by 4 bases, 2 bases remained unmatched. The CDR3 covers 15 residues. The CDR3 loop is CASSPGTSGGYEQYF. The DNA of the CDR3 is TGTGCCAGCTCACCGGGGACTAGCGGGGGATACGAGCAGTACTTC.